Listed here is a single T cell receptor (beta chain). Half of the eight donors gave about 0.45-1 mL blood during surgery. This specimen comes from a study of human thymus T cells. Clones were sequenced by immunoSEQ multiplex PCR, and TCRdb holds only the in-frame ones, with some missing. Of 45,000 to 75,000 clones listed, 85% to 95% are singletons. The germline V gene has CDR1 SGHKS and CDR2 YYEKEE (reference sequence). The V and J ends lost 3 bases and 2 bases respectively, with 11 bases between them. CDR3 length equals 14 residues. The chain is built from TRBV5-5 and TRBJ2-5, with a tentative D call TRBD2 (6 bases). The specimen sequenced was blood. The sequence derives from a boy in the first two years of life with a congenital heart defect but otherwise immunologically healthy. CDR3 DNA sequence: TGTGCCAGCAGCTGGTGGCGGGGACAAGAGACCCAGTACTTC. This gives the protein CASSWWRGQETQYF. Based on the CDR3 plus reference TRBV5-5 and TRBJ2-5, the full variable domain is DAGVTQSPTHLIKTRGQQVTLRCSPISGHKSVSWYQQVLGQGPQFIFQYYEKEERGRGNFPDRFSARQFPNYSSELNVNALLLGDSALYLCASSWWRGQETQYFGPGTRLLVL.